This TCR beta chain was profiled in a study of spatial heterogeneity in lung cancer (dated by TCRdb to about 2019). Background for the entire study: More beta-chain than alpha-chain transcripts were consistently detected, likely reflecting higher beta-chain transcript abundance. In non-small cell lung cancer, the study quantitatively compared TCR alpha and beta repertoires across several tumor regions, matched nontumor lung, and blood. At surgery, hundreds of tumor regions, 61 to 75 matched nontumor lung samples and 56 PBMC samples were TCR-sequenced for both alpha and beta chains. The study linked features of the TCR repertoire to counts of nonsynonymous mutations, which were determined by whole-exome sequencing of tumor tissue. In the raw uncorrected reads, each unique combination of TCR and UMI appeared more than ten times on average. Results and caveats for the whole study, not just this receptor: Confirming at a functional level the hypothesis that regional TCRs recognize regional mutations was considered to require additional single-cell paired TCR alpha and beta sequencing. Ubiquitous expanded tumor TCRs showed up in blood more often at tumor resection than at routine follow-up.

The CDR3 measures 13 amino acids from cysteine to phenylalanine. Of all the DNA, just the CDR3 is kept, 39 bases in frame from base 1. The CDR1 and CDR2 encoded by the germline V gene (reference sequence) are DFQATT and SNEGSKA. The V and J ends are trimmed by 3 bases and 7 bases, leaving 13 bases between them. Library construction relied on 5' RACE. TCRdb shows the sequencer as NextSeq 500. The TCR library protocol attached a unique molecular identifier to each TCR cDNA molecule to allow correction of PCR and sequencing errors. The study's processing was this. TCR identification, UMI-based error correction and CDR3 extraction were performed with Decombinator tools. TCRs above a frequency of 2 per 1,000, corresponding to the top 1% of the tumor frequency distribution, were defined as expanded. Renyi diversity was computed with the R vegan package after each repertoire had been subsampled 100 times to 5,000 TCRs. CDR3 similarity networks were constructed using string-kernel similarity of amino acid triplets, with links drawn between CDR3s whose pairwise similarity was above 0.82. TCRdb took the public reads, trimmed them with fastp at Q25, ran MiXCR for clone calling and kept in-frame beta chains. Each record represents a unique CDR3 protein, reported with the most common genes and DNA among its rows. The V and J calls come from TCRdb's annotation, not from the publication. The sample table records nearly 80,000 distinct CDR3 sequences; under 8.5% of these occur just once. The leading ten clones occupy approximately 6.3% of the sample.

This clonotype showed up just a few times. What antigen it recognizes has not been identified. No much larger clone is present one base from it, and per-base qualities are unavailable. This specimen's time point label, per the study, means: sample taken at primary tumor resection. Samples were obtained from approximately 76 patients with early-stage, untreated non-small cell lung cancer from the lung TRACERx cohort. Whole RNA extracted from tumor and nontumor lung tissue, or from cryopreserved PBMC samples, was used for TCR sequencing without cell sorting. A patient was chosen for TCR sequencing only when enough RNA was available from at least two tumor regions.

The TCR was taken from a male donor with early-stage non-small cell lung cancer. The sample consisted of PBMCs, taken at surgery. The chain couples TRBV20-1 to TRBJ1-5; perhaps TRBD1 is the D gene, with 6 bases matching. The CDR3 reads as follows: CSASSGGGQPQHF. DNA sequence: TGCAGTGCTAGTAGCGGGGGCGGCCAGCCCCAGCATTTT.